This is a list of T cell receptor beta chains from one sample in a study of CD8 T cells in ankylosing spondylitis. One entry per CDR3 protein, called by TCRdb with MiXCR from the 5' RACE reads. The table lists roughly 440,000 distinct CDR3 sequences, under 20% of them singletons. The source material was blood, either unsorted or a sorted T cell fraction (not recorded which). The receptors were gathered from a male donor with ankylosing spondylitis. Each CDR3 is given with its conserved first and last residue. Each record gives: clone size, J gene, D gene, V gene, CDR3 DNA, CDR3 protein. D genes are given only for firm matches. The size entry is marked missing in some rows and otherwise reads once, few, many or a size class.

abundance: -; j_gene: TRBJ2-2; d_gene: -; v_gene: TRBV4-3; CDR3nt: TGCGCCAGCAGCCAAGAGTGGGGAAGGAACACCGGGGAGCTGTTTTTT; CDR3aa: CASSQEWGRNTGELFF
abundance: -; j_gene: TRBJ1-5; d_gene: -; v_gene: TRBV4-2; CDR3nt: TGTGCCAGCAGCCAGATTGCGGGGGCCAGGGGAATTCTTAGCAATCAGCCCCAGCATTTT; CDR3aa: CASSQIAGARGILSNQPQHF
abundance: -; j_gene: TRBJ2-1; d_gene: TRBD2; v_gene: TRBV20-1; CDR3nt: TGCAGTGCCGAGGGACTAGCGGGGGACAATGAGCAGTTCTTC; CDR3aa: CSAEGLAGDNEQFF
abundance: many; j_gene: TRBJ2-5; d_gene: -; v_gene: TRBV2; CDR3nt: TGTGCCAGCAGTGATGAGCGAGGCGGGGACAGCCAAGAGACCCAGTACTTC; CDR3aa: CASSDERGGDSQETQYF
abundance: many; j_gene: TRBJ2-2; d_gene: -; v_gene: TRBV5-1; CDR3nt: TGTGCCAGCAGCTTGCAAGGCACCGGGGAGCTGTTTTTT; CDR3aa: CASSLQGTGELFF
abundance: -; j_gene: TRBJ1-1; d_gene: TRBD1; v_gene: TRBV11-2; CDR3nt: TGTGCCAGCAGCCCAGGGGGGTACACTGAAGCTTTCTTT; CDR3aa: CASSPGGYTEAFF
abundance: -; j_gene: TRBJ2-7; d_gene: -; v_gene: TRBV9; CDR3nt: TGTGCCAGCAGCCCCAGACTAGGGGGCTCCTACGAGCAGTACTTC; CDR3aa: CASSPRLGGSYEQYF
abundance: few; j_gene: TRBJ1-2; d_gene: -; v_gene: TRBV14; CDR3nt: TGTGCCAGCAGCCCCAGGTGGAGAGGCTATGGCTACACCTTC; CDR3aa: CASSPRWRGYGYTF
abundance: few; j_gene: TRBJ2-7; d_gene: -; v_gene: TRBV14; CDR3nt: TGTGCCAGCAGCATCACAGGCCCCGGGGCCTACGAGCAGTACTTC; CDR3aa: CASSITGPGAYEQYF
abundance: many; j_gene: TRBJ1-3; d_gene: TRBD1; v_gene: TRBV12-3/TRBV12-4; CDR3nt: TGTGCCAGCAGTAGACAGGGACTAGGTGGAAACACCATATATTTT; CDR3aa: CASSRQGLGGNTIYF
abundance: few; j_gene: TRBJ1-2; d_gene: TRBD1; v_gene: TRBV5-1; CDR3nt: TGCGCCAGCAGCCCGGGAGGGACAGACGCCTATGGCTACACCTTC; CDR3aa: CASSPGGTDAYGYTF
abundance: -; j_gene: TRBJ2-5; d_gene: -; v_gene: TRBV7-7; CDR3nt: TGTGCTAGCAGCTTAGGAGGCAGGCAGGGGGAGACCCAGTACTTC; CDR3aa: CASSLGGRQGETQYF
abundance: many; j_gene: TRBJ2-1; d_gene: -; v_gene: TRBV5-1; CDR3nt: TGCGCCAGCAGCTTGGTAATCGACAATGAGCAGTTCTTC; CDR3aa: CASSLVIDNEQFF
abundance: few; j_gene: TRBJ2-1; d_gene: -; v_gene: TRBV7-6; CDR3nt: TGTGCCAGCAGCAACGGACTGCCCTCCTACAATGAGCAGTTCTTC; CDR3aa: CASSNGLPSYNEQFF
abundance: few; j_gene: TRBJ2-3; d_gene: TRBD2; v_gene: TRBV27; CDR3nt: TGTGCCAGCAGTTTAGGGGGACTAGCGCTCACAGATACGCAGTATTTT; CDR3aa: CASSLGGLALTDTQYF
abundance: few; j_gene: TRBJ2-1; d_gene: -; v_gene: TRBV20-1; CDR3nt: TGCAGTGCTAGGGCTTGGGGGCTCTACAATGAGCAGTTCTTC; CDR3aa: CSARAWGLYNEQFF
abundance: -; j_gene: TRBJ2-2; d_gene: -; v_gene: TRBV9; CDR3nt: TGTGCCAGCACCCGCTTGGGAGGGAACACCGGGGAGCTGTTTTTT; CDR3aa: CASTRLGGNTGELFF
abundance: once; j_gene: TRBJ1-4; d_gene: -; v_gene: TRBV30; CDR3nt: TGTGCCTGGAACACAGGGACTCATGAAAAACTGTTTTTT; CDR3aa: CAWNTGTHEKLFF
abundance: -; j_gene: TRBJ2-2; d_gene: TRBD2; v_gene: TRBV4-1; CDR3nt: TGCGCCAGCAGCCAAACGGGACTAGCGGGGGGGAACACCGGGGAGCTGTTTTTT; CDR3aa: CASSQTGLAGGNTGELFF
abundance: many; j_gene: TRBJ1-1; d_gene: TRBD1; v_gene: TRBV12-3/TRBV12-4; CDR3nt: TGTGCCAGCAGTCCTCGGGACAGGTGGAACACTGAAGCTTTCTTT; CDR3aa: CASSPRDRWNTEAFF
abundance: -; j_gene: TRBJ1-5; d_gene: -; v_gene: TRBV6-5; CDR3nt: TGTGCCAGCAGGTTATATAGCAATCAGCCCCAGCATTTT; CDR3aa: CASRLYSNQPQHF
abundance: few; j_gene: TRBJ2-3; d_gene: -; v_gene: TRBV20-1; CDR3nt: TGCAGTGCTAGTTCCGGGAGCGGAAGCACAGATACGCAGTATTTT; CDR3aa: CSASSGSGSTDTQYF
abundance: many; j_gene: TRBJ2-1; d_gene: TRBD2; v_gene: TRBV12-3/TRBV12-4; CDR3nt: TGTGCCAGCAGAGCGGGGCTAGCGGGAGGCTCCTCCTACAATGAGCAGTTCTTC; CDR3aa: CASRAGLAGGSSYNEQFF
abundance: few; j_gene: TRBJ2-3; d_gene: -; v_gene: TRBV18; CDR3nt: TGTGCCAGCTCACCCTCCCTTCGGGATACGCAGTATTTT; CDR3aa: CASSPSLRDTQYF
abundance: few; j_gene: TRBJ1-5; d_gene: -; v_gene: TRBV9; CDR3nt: TGTGCCAGCAGCGTAGATGGGGCCCGGCCCCAGCATTTT; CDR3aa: CASSVDGARPQHF
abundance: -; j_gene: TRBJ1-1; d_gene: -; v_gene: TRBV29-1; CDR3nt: TGCAGCGCAATCAGCATTATGAACACTGAAGCTTTCTTT; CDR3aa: CSAISIMNTEAFF
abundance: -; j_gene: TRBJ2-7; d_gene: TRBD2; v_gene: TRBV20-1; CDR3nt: TGCAGTGCTAGAGTCAGGACTAGCGGCTACGAGCAGTACTTC; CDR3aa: CSARVRTSGYEQYF
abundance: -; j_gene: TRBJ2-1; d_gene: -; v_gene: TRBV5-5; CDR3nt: TGTGCCAGCAGCTACAGGAACTACAATGAGCAGTTCTTC; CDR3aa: CASSYRNYNEQFF
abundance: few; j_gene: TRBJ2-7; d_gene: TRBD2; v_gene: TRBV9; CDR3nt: TGTGCCAGCAGCGCGGGACTAGCGGGCCGAAGCTCCTACGAGCAGTACTTC; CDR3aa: CASSAGLAGRSSYEQYF
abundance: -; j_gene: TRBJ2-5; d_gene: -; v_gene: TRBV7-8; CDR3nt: TGTGCCAGCAGCTTACTAGACGTCGTGACCCAGTACTTC; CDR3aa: CASSLLDVVTQYF
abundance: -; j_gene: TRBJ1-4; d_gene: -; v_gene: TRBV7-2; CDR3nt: TGTGCCAGCAGCTCCGCGGCGGGGTGGAATGAAAAACTGTTTTTT; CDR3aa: CASSSAAGWNEKLFF
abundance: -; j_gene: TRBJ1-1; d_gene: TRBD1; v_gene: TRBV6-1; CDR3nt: TGTGCCAGCCGCAGGGACAGGGGGCTTGGTGAAGCTTTCTTT; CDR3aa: CASRRDRGLGEAFF
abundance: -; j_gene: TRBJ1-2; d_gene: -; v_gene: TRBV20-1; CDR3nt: TGCACCCCCGAGGGGGGTAACTATGGCTACACCTTC; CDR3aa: CTPEGGNYGYTF
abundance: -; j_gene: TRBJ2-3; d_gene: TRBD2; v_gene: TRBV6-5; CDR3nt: TGTGCCAGCAGTTACTCTGGCAGCGGGGGCACAGATACGCAGTATTTT; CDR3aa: CASSYSGSGGTDTQYF
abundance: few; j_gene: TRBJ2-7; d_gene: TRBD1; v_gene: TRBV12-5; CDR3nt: TGTGCTAGTGGTCCCTCAGAAAGACAGGGAAGAAAGGAGGACGAGCAGTACTTC; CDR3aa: CASGPSERQGRKEDEQYF
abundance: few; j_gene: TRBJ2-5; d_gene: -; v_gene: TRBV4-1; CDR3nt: TGCGCCAGCAGCCAGGCACTAGTAGGGGACGAAGAGACCCAGTACTTC; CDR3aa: CASSQALVGDEETQYF
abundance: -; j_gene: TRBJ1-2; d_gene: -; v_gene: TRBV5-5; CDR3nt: TGTGCCAGCAGCTTGGTCGTCTATGGCTACACCTTC; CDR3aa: CASSLVVYGYTF
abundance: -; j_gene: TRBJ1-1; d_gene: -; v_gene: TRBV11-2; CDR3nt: TGTGCCAGCAGCTTAGACGGGACCGTGGCTGAAGCTTTCTTT; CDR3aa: CASSLDGTVAEAFF
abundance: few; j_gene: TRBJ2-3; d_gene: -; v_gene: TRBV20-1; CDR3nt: TGCAGTGCTAGACCCCGGGAGATCAGCACAGATACGCAGTATTTT; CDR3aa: CSARPREISTDTQYF
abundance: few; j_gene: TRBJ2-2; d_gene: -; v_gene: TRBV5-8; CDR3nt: TGTGCCAGCAGTTTAGAAGGGGGGTCCATCAACACCGGGGAGCTGTTTTTT; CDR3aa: CASSLEGGSINTGELFF
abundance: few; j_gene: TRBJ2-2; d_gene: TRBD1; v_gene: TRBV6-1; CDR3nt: TGTGCCAGCAGCTGGACAGGGGGCGCATTCACCGGGGAGCTGTTTTTT; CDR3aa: CASSWTGGAFTGELFF
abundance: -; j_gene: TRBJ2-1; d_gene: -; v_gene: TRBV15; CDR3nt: TGTGCCACCAGCAGAATCAAGGGACCGCAGGGCAATGAGCAGTTCTTC; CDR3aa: CATSRIKGPQGNEQFF
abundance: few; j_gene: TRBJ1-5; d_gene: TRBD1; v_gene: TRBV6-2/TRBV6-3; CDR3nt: TGTGCCAGCGGGGACAGGGTTCCTAATCAGCCCCAGCATTTT; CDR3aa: CASGDRVPNQPQHF
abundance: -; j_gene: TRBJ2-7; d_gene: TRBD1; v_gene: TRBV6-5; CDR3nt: TGTGCCAGCAGTTACGACAGGGACTACGAGCAGTACTTC; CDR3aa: CASSYDRDYEQYF
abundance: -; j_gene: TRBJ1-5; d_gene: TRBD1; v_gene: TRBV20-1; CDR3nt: TGCAGTGCTAACAGAGGGGGCCGGACAGGGGATCGTCAGCCCCAGCATTTT; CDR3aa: CSANRGGRTGDRQPQHF
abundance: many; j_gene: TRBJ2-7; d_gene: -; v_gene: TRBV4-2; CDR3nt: TGTGCCAGCAGCCAAGCCACCGGACAGACCTACGAGCAGTACTTC; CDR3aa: CASSQATGQTYEQYF
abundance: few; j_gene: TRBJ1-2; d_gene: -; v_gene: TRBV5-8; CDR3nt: TGTGCCAGCAGCTTGGGTGGGACGGCAGACGCCTATGGCTACACCTTC; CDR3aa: CASSLGGTADAYGYTF
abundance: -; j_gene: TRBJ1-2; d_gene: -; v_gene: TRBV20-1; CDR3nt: TGCAGTGCGGAGGGAACATATGGCTACACCTTC; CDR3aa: CSAEGTYGYTF
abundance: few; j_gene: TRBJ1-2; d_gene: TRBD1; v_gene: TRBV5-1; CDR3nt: TGCGCCAGCAGCCAGGGGGGGTTCGGCTACACCTTC; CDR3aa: CASSQGGFGYTF
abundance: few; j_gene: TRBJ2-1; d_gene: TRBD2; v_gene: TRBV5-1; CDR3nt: TGCGCCAGCAGCCCTAGGACCAGCGGGGGACTCGATGAGCAGTTCTTC; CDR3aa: CASSPRTSGGLDEQFF
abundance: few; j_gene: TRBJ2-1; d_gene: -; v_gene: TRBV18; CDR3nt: TGTGCCAGCTCACCACCGTGGGGGACGGGTAACAATGAGCAGTTCTTC; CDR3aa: CASSPPWGTGNNEQFF
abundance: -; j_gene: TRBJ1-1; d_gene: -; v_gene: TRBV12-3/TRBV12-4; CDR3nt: TGTGCCAGCAGTCATGACAGCATGAACACTGAAGCTTTCTTT; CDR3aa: CASSHDSMNTEAFF
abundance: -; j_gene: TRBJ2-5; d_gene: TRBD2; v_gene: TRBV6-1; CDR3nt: TGTGCCAGCAGTGACGCTAGCGGACAAGAGACCCAGTACTTC; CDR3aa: CASSDASGQETQYF
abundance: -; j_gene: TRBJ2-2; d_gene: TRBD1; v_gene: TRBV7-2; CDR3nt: TGTGCCAGCAGCTTATCCGGGACAGGGATGGACGGGGAGCTGTTTTTT; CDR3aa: CASSLSGTGMDGELFF
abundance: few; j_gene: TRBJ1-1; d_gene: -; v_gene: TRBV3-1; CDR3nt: TGTGCCAGCAGCAAAGACGTGGGGAGCGGCACTGAAGCTTTCTTT; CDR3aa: CASSKDVGSGTEAFF
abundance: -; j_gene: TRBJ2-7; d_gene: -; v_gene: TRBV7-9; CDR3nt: TGTGCCAGCAGCCGCTTCTCCGGACAGATTGGTGAGCAGTACTTC; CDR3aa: CASSRFSGQIGEQYF
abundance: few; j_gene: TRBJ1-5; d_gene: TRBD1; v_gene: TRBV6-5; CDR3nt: TGTGCCAGCAGCTATTACCTGGGACAGGGGAGCAATCAGCCCCAGCATTTT; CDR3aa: CASSYYLGQGSNQPQHF
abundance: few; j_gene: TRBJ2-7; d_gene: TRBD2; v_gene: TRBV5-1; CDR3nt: TGCGCCAGCAGCTTGGCTGTTCCGGGACTAGCGGGAGATGACGAGCAGTACTTC; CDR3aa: CASSLAVPGLAGDDEQYF
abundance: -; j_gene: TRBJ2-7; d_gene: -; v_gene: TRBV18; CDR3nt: TGTGCCAGCTCGCCATCATCGCATCAATCCTACGAGCAGTACTTC; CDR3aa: CASSPSSHQSYEQYF